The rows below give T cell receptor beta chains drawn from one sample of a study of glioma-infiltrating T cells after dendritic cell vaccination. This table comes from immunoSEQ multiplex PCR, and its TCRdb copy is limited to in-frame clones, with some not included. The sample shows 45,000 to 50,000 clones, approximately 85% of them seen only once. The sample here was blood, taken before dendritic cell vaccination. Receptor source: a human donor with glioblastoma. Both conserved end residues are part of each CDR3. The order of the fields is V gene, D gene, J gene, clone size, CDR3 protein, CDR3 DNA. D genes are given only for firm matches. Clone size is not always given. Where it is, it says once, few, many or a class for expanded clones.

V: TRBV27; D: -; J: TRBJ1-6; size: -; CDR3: CASSQVNSPLHF; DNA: TGTGCCAGCTCTCAGGTTAATTCACCCCTCCACTTT
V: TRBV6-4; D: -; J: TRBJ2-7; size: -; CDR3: CASSDSPSRGRSYEQYF; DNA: TGTGCCAGCAGTGACTCCCCTAGTCGAGGGAGATCCTACGAGCAGTACTTC
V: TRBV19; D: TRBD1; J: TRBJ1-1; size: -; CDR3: CATRQGRGTEAFF; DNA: TGTGCCACCAGACAGGGGCGAGGCACTGAAGCTTTCTTT
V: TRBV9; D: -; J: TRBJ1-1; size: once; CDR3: CASSVGGVNTEAFF; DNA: TGTGCCAGCAGCGTAGGAGGTGTGAACACTGAAGCTTTCTTT
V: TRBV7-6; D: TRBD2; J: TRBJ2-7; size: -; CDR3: CASRSSGSDEQYF; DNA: TGTGCCAGCAGATCTAGCGGGAGCGACGAGCAGTACTTC
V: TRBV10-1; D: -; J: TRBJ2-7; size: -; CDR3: CASRVYQGLRYEQYF; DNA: TGCGCCAGCAGGGTATACCAGGGATTAAGGTACGAGCAGTACTTC
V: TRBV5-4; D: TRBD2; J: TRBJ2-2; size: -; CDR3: CASSLGSGSFPGELFF; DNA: TGTGCCAGCAGCTTGGGTAGCGGGAGTTTTCCCGGGGAGCTGTTTTTT
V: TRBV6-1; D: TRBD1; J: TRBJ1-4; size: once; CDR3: CASSRQGSNEKLFF; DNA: TGTGCCAGCAGCCGACAGGGTAGTAATGAAAAACTGTTTTTT
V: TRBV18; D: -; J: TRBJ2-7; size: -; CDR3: CASSPKQRDEQYF; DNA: TGTGCCAGCTCCCCAAAGCAGCGGGACGAGCAGTACTTC
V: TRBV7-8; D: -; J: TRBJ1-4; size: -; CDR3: CASSPIHGANEKLFF; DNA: TGTGCCAGCAGCCCCATCCACGGAGCTAATGAAAAACTGTTTTTT
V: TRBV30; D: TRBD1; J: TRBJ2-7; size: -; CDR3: CAWGTGGSYEQYF; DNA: TGTGCCTGGGGGACAGGGGGCTCCTACGAGCAGTACTTC
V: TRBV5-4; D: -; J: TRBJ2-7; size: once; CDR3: CASSSLGGGFSSYEQYF; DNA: TGTGCCAGCAGCTCCTTAGGGGGGGGTTTTAGCTCCTACGAGCAGTACTTC
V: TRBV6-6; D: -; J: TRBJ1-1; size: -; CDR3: CASMRNPMNTEAFF; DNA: TGTGCCAGCATGAGGAACCCAATGAACACTGAAGCTTTCTTT
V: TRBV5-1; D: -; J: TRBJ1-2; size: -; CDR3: CASSLDGDYGYTF; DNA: TGCGCCAGCAGCTTGGACGGGGACTATGGCTACACCTTC
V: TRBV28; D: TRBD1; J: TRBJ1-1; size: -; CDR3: CASSPHLGQGKTEAFF; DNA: TGTGCCAGCAGCCCCCATCTGGGACAGGGGAAGACTGAAGCTTTCTTT
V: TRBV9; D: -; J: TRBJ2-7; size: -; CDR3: CASSALGQGLNEQYF; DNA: TGTGCCAGCAGCGCGCTGGGCCAGGGTCTCAACGAGCAGTACTTC
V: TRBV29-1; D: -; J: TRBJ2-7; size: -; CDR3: CSVAGESVHYEQYF; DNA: TGCAGCGTTGCGGGAGAGTCAGTACACTACGAGCAGTACTTC
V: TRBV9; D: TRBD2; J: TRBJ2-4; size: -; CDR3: CASSGTSGRAHQNIQYF; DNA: TGTGCCAGCAGCGGAACTAGCGGGAGGGCCCATCAAAACATTCAGTACTTC
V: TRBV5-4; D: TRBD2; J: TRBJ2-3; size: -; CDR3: CASSLGGTSGPDTQYF; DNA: TGTGCCAGCAGCTTGGGCGGGACTAGCGGTCCAGATACGCAGTATTTT
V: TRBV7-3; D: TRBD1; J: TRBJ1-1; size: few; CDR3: CASSLGTGGAIWGNTEAFF; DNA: TGTGCCAGCAGCTTAGGGACAGGGGGCGCGATTTGGGGGAACACTGAAGCTTTCTTT
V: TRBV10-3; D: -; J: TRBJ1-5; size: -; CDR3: CAIRDQDAQHF; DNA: TGTGCCATCAGGGATCAGGATGCCCAGCATTTT
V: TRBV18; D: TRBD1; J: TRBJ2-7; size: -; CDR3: CASSRTGGYEQYF; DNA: TGTGCCAGCTCAAGGACAGGGGGTTACGAGCAGTACTTC
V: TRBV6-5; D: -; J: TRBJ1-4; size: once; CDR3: CASSFAGDGKLFF; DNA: TGTGCCAGCAGTTTTGCAGGGGATGGAAAACTGTTTTTT
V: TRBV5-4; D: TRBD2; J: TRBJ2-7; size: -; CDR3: CASSLGSGGSSYEQYF; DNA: TGTGCCAGCAGCTTGGGCAGCGGGGGAAGCTCCTACGAGCAGTACTTC
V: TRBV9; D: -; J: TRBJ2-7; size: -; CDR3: CASSVGGRGSEQYF; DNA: TGTGCCAGCAGCGTCGGCGGCAGGGGCAGCGAGCAGTACTTC
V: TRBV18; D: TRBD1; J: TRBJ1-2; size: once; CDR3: CASSPTGGYGYTF; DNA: TGTGCCAGCTCCCCCACAGGGGGCTATGGCTACACCTTC
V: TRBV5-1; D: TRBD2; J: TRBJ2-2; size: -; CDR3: CASSLDGSGRTGELFF; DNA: TGCGCCAGCAGCTTGGATGGTAGCGGGAGGACCGGGGAGCTGTTTTTT
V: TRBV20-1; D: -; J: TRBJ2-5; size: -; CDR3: CSASLETQYF; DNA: TGCAGTGCTAGTCTAGAGACCCAGTACTTC
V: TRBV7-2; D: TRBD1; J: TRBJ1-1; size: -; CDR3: CASRKQGARNTEAFF; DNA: TGTGCCAGCAGGAAACAGGGGGCGCGGAACACTGAAGCTTTCTTT
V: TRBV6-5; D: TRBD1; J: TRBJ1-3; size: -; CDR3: CASSTTGQPGNTIYF; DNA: TGTGCCAGCAGTACCACGGGACAGCCTGGAAACACCATATATTTT
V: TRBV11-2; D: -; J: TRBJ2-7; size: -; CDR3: CASSFPGDSYEQYF; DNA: TGTGCCAGCAGCTTCCCTGGAGACTCCTACGAGCAGTACTTC
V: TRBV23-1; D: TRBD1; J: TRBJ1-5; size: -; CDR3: CASSQSGTGNQPQHF; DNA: TGCGCCAGCAGTCAGTCCGGGACAGGCAATCAGCCCCAGCATTTT
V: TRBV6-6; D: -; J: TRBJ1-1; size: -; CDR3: CASSLEELAPVEAFF; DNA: TGTGCCAGCAGCCTAGAGGAGTTGGCCCCCGTTGAAGCTTTCTTT
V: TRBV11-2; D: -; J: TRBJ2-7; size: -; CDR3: CASSYSRRGDEQYF; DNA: TGTGCCAGCAGCTACTCCCGAAGGGGCGACGAGCAGTACTTC
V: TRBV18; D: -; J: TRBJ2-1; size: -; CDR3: CASSPPPHRDNEQFF; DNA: TGTGCCAGCTCACCACCTCCCCACAGGGACAATGAGCAGTTCTTC
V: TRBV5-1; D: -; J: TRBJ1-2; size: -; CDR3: CASSLGPAGGYTF; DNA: TGCGCCAGCAGCTTGGGTCCCGCAGGCGGCTACACCTTC
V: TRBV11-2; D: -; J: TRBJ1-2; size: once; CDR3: CASSLWGDGYTF; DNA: TGTGCCAGCAGCTTATGGGGGGATGGCTACACCTTC
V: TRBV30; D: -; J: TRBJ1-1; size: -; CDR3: CAWRPIGQKNTEAFF; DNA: TGTGCCTGGAGACCTATCGGACAGAAGAACACTGAAGCTTTCTTT
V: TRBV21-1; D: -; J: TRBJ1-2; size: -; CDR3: CASSKGEEDRNNGYTF; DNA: TGTGCCAGCAGCAAAGGCGAGGAGGACAGGAATAATGGCTACACCTTC
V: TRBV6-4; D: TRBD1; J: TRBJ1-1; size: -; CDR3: CASSAHRGGTEAFF; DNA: TGTGCCAGCAGTGCACACAGGGGGGGGACTGAAGCTTTCTTT
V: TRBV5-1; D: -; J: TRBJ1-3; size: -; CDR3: CASSFSAGGAGIGNTIYF; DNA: TGCGCCAGCAGCTTCTCAGCGGGGGGCGCGGGGATTGGAAACACCATATATTTT
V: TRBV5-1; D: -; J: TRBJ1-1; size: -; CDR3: CASSFREDTEAFF; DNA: TGCGCCAGCAGCTTCAGGGAAGACACTGAAGCTTTCTTT